The source of this T cell receptor (beta chain) is a study of tumour-infiltrating T cells in Burkitt lymphoma. As for the study in general: The Burkitt lymphoma cohort spanned all epidemiological subtypes.

Profiled with immunoSEQ multiplex PCR; TCRdb holds only in-frame clones, not every one. The sample lists more than 2,000 clones, 14% to 15% occurring once. This TCR was sampled from a human donor with Burkitt lymphoma. The sequencing input was tumor tissue.

The CDR3 region is CASSYQGLSGELFF. The CDR3 coding sequence is TGTGCCAGCAGTTACCAGGGTCTGAGCGGGGAGCTGTTTTTT. V usage is TRBV6-5 and J usage is TRBJ2-2; possible D gene TRBD1, 5 bases. The CDR3 length is 14 residues. Trimming cost V 2 bases and J 7 bases, with 11 bases left between them. CDR1 MNHEY and CDR2 SVGAGI come from the germline V gene.